This TCR beta chain was identified in a study of blood T cell repertoires in COVID-19. About the research overall: T cells, B-cell-depleted T cells, or PBMCs provided the cDNA or gDNA that served as material.

Using immunoSEQ multiplex PCR, the repertoire was profiled, and TCRdb retains in-frame clones only, with some absent. Here the sample spans about 220,000 clones, 82% being singletons. The CDR3 runs to 15 residues. V lost 3 bases and J lost 3, with 11 bases in between. Per the germline V gene, CDR1 is MGHDK and CDR2 is SYGVNS. This chain uses TRBV25-1 with TRBJ1-4; no definite D call. The sequenced material came from peripheral blood. This clonotype was obtained from a woman aged 80 or over with COVID-19, enrolled during active disease. CDR3 in amino acids: CASSDNTGANEKLFF. The CDR3 DNA sequence: TGTGCCAGCAGTGACAATACGGGAGCTAATGAAAAACTGTTTTTT.